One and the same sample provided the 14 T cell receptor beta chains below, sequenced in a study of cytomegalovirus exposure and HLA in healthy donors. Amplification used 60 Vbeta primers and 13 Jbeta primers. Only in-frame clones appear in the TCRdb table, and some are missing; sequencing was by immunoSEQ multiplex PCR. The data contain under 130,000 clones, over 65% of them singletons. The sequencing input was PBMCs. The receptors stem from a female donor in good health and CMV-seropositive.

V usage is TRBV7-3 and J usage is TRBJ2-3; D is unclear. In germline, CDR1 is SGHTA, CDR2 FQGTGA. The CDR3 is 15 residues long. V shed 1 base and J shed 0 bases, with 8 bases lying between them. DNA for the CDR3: TGTGCCAGCAGCTTAAATGCGCGGAGCACAGATACGCAGTATTTT. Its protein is CASSLNARSTDTQYF. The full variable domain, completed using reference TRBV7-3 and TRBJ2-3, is GAGVSQTPSNKVTEKGKYVELRCDPISGHTALYWYRQSLGQGPEFLIYFQGTGAADDSGLPNDRFFAVRPEGSVSTLKIQRTERGDSAVYLCASSLNARSTDTQYFGPGTRLTVL.

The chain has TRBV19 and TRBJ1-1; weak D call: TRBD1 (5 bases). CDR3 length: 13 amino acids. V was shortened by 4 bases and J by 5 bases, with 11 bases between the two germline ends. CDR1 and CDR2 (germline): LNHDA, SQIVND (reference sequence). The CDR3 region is CASSSKEGTEAFF. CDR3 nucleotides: TGTGCCAGTAGTAGCAAGGAGGGGACTGAAGCTTTCTTT.

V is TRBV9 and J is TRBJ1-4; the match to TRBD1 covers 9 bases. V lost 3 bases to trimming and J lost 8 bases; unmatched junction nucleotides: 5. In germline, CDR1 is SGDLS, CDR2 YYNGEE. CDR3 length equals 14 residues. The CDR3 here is CASSEQGAREKLFF. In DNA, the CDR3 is TGTGCCAGCAGCGAACAGGGGGCTCGAGAAAAACTGTTTTTT.

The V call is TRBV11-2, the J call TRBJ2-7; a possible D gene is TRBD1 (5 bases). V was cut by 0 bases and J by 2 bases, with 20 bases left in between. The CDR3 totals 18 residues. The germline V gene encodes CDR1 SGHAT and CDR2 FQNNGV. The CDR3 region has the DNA TGTGCCAGCAGCTTAGATCTTGGTGGGCAGGGCGCGACCTACGAGCAGTACTTC. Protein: CASSLDLGGQGATYEQYF.

CDR3 in amino acids: CASSVGGGRPRTDTQYF. The CDR3 DNA reads TGTGCCAGCAGCGTAGGGGGAGGGAGGCCTCGCACAGATACGCAGTATTTT. The chain has TRBV9 and TRBJ2-3; 7 bases fit TRBD2. In germline, CDR1 is SGDLS, CDR2 YYNGEE. CDR3 size: 17 residues. Trimming removed 0 bases from V and 1 base from J; junction bases left unmatched: 8.

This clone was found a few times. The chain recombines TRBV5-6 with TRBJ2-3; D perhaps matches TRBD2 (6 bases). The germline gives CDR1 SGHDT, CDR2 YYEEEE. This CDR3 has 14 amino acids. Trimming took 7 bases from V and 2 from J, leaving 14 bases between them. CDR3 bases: TGTGCCAGCTCGGAGGGTACGGTCACAGATACGCAGTATTTT. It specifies CASSEGTVTDTQYF. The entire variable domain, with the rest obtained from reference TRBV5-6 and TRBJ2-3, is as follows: DAGVTQSPTHLIKTRGQQVTLRCSPKSGHDTVSWYQQALGQGPQFIFQYYEEEERQRGNFPDRFSGHQFPNYSSELNVNALLLGDSALYLCASSEGTVTDTQYFGPGTRLTVL.

CDR3 in DNA: TGTGCCAGCAGCCCCTCGTTGGGAGCAAACTATGGCTACACCTTC. Translating gives CASSPSLGANYGYTF. The chain recombines TRBV5-4 with TRBJ1-2, with D hard to call. V was shortened by 4 bases and J by 2 bases, with 15 bases between the two germline ends. This CDR3 spans 15 amino acids. Germline assignment: CDR1 SGHNT and CDR2 YYREEE (reference sequence).

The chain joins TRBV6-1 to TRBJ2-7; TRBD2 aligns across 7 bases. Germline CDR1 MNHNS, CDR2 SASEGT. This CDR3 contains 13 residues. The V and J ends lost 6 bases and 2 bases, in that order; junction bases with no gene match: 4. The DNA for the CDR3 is TGTGCCAGCAGGGAGCGGGGTCCCTACGAGCAGTACTTC. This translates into CASRERGPYEQYF.

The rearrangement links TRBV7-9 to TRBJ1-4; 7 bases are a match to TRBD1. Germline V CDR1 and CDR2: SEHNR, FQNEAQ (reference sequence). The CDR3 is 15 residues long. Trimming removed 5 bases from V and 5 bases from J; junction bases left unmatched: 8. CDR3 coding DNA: TGTGCCAGCAGCGCAAAACCGACAGGGAATGAAAAACTGTTTTTT. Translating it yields CASSAKPTGNEKLFF.

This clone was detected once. CDR3 amino acids: CASSLETSGETQYF. In DNA form, the CDR3 reads TGTGCCAGCAGCCTAGAGACTAGCGGAGAGACCCAGTACTTC. The J gene is TRBJ2-5, the V gene TRBV28; 9 nucleotides match TRBD2. CDR1 is MDHEN and CDR2 is SYDVKM in the germline V gene. CDR3 size: 14 residues. The V segment lost 6 bases and the J segment 4 bases; nucleotides outside the gene matches: 6.

CDR3 amino acids: CASSPTSVGELFF. CDR3 bases: TGTGCCAGCAGCCCAACGTCGGTCGGGGAGCTGTTTTTT. This chain links TRBV11-3 with TRBJ2-2, with D unresolved. The CDR3 consists of 13 residues. Germline CDR1 is SGHNT and CDR2 is YENEEA. V lost 5 bases and J 7 bases, leaving 11 bases between the germline ends.

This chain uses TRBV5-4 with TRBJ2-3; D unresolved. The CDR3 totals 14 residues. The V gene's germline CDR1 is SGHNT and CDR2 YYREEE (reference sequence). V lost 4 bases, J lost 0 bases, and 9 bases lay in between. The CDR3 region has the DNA TGTGCCAGCAGCGCCTCAACTAGCACAGATACGCAGTATTTT. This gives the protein CASSASTSTDTQYF.

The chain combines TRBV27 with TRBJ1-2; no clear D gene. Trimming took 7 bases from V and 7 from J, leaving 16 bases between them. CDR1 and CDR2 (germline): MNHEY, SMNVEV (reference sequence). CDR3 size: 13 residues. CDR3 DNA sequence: TGTGCCAGCAAGTCCAGGACTTTCGGTGGCTACACCTTC. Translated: CASKSRTFGGYTF.

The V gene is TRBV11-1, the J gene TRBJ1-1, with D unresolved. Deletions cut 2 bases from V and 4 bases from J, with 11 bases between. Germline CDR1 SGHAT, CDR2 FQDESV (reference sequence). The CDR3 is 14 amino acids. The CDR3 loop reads CASSLLRGATEAFF. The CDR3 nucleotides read TGTGCCAGCAGCTTACTCCGGGGAGCCACTGAAGCTTTCTTT.